The 14 T cell receptor beta chains listed next were all sequenced from one sample in a study of T cell responses to AZD1222 COVID-19 vaccine. TCRdb keeps only in-frame clones here, not all; method: immunoSEQ multiplex PCR. This sample carries 110,000 to 150,000 clones, 93% of them seen once, and the ten largest clones take approximately 4.9%. The sequenced sample was peripheral blood, obtained on day 0 of AZD1222 vaccination. These receptors were obtained from an adult in good health.

The chain links TRBV4-2 to TRBJ2-7, with 7 bases matching TRBD2. Unmatched junction bases numbered 9, after V lost 0 bases and J lost 4 bases. Germline CDR1 reads LGHNA; CDR2 reads YNFKEQ. This CDR3 spans 16 amino acids. The CDR3, as DNA: TGTGCCAGCAGCCAAGATGTCGCCCAGCGGGAATACGAGCAGTACTTC. The encoded protein is CASSQDVAQREYEQYF.

The chain carries TRBV6-5 and TRBJ1-1; D call uncertain. The CDR3 contains 14 residues. With 6 bases removed from V and 0 bases from J, the gap between germline ends came to 11 bases. Germline CDR1 is MNHEY and CDR2 is SVGAGI. In DNA form, the CDR3 reads TGTGCCAGCAGCCTGACAAGAATGAACACTGAAGCTTTCTTT. This gives the protein CASSLTRMNTEAFF.

This chain uses TRBV10-2 with TRBJ2-7, with 7 positions matching TRBD2. Germline V gene lookup returns CDR1 WSHSY and CDR2 SAAADI. Trimming removed 6 bases from V and 5 bases from J; junction bases left unmatched: 7. The CDR3 is 13 residues long. CDR3 in DNA: TGCGCCAGCAGAACGGGAGGAGCCGACGAGCAGTACTTC. Its protein is CASRTGGADEQYF.

The chain couples TRBV7-9 to TRBJ1-5; D remains ambiguous. V was clipped by 1 base and J by 0 bases, with 7 bases between them. Germline values: CDR1 SEHNR, CDR2 FQNEAQ (reference sequence). CDR3 size: 15 residues. The DNA for the CDR3 is TGTGCCAGCAGCTTAGACGGTCTTAGCAATCAGCCCCAGCATTTT. The encoded protein is CASSLDGLSNQPQHF.

The V call is TRBV19, the J call TRBJ2-1; D remains ambiguous. Germline CDR1 LNHDA, CDR2 SQIVND (reference sequence). V lost 6 bases to trimming and J lost 2 bases, with 14 bases between them. CDR3 length: 15 amino acids. DNA for the CDR3: TGTGCCAGTAGCCCTATCCTAGGGACCTACAATGAGCAGTTCTTC. Its translation is CASSPILGTYNEQFF.

J is TRBJ2-3 and V is TRBV6-2 or TRBV6-3; 14 nucleotides match TRBD2. This CDR3 has 16 amino acids. From germline, CDR1 is MNHEY and CDR2 SVGEGT. V shed 6 bases, J shed 4 bases, and the junction held 6 bases outside the gene matches. DNA of the CDR3: TGTGCCAGCAGCATGGGACTAGCGGGAGTCCCAGATACGCAGTATTTT. It encodes CASSMGLAGVPDTQYF.

V and J are TRBV9 and TRBJ2-7; tentative D call: TRBD2 (6 bases). CDR1 is SGDLS and CDR2 is YYNGEE in the germline V gene. V was trimmed by 0 bases and J by 3 bases, leaving 13 bases between them. This CDR3 is 15 amino acids long. This chain's CDR3 is CASSVAGTPDYEQYF. DNA for the CDR3: TGTGCCAGCAGCGTAGCTGGGACTCCTGACTACGAGCAGTACTTC.

The J gene is TRBJ2-5, the V gene TRBV12-3 or TRBV12-4, with D hard to call. The CDR3 runs 13 residues. V lost 3 bases and J 5 bases, leaving 10 bases between the germline ends. CDR3 loop: CASSFGGSETQYF. The CDR3 DNA reads TGTGCCAGCAGTTTCGGCGGATCGGAGACCCAGTACTTC.

This chain links TRBV9 with TRBJ2-1; 11 bases match TRBD2. The germline gives CDR1 SGDLS, CDR2 YYNGEE. CDR3 length: 16 residues. After removal of 4 bases from V and 9 bases from J, the junction contained 12 bases not matched to a gene. CDR3 coding DNA: TGTGCCAGCAGCCTTCATAGCGGGAGGGGCTTAGGTGAGCAGTTCTTC. Protein: CASSLHSGRGLGEQFF.

The chain joins TRBV24-1 to TRBJ2-5; D not resolved. The CDR3 runs 15 residues. The V gene lost 3 bases and the J gene lost 0 bases, with 10 bases spanning the gap. Germline V gene lookup returns CDR1 KGHDR and CDR2 SFDVKD. Here the CDR3 DNA reads TGTGCCACCAGTGATACCTTCGGACACCAAGAGACCCAGTACTTC. This codes for CATSDTFGHQETQYF.

This chain links TRBV12-3 or TRBV12-4 with TRBJ2-7, with TRBD1 as a possible D gene (6 bases). Trimming pared 6 bases from V and 1 base from J, leaving 7 bases between. The CDR3 spans 12 residues. This CDR3 is CASRTGSYEQYF. As DNA, the CDR3 is TGTGCCAGCAGGACAGGATCCTACGAGCAGTACTTC.

The V gene is TRBV28, the J gene TRBJ1-2; 8 positions match TRBD1. V lost 6 bases and J lost 4; bases outside the gene matches: 4. From germline, CDR1 is MDHEN and CDR2 SYDVKM. The CDR3 runs to 13 residues. The CDR3 sequence is CASSAGGSYGYTF. For the CDR3, the DNA is TGTGCCAGCAGCGCAGGGGGCTCCTATGGCTACACCTTC.

This chain connects TRBV3-1 (or the pseudogene TRBV3-2) to TRBJ2-1; 7 nucleotides line up with TRBD2. Germline CDR1 LGHDT, CDR2 YNNKEL (reference sequence). Losses at the gene ends were 3 bases for V and 7 bases for J; bases not matched to a gene: 3. The CDR3 extends over 13 amino acids. The CDR3: CASSQVGGNEQFF. CDR3 DNA sequence: TGTGCCAGCAGCCAGGTGGGGGGGAATGAGCAGTTCTTC.

The chain carries TRBV2 and TRBJ1-2; 7 nucleotides match TRBD1. The CDR3 consists of 14 residues. After removal of 6 bases from V and 6 bases from J, the junction contained 10 bases not matched to a gene. Per germline, CDR1 SNHLY and CDR2 FYNNEI. In DNA form, the CDR3 reads TGTGCCAGCAGGGGAACGACAGGGAAAAATGGCTACACCTTC. It is translated as CASRGTTGKNGYTF.